This TCR beta chain comes out of a study of T cells in Graves' hyperthyroidism and ophthalmopathy (dated by TCRdb to the late 2010s). Some background on the complete study: Peripheral blood was sampled at the time of initial diagnosis, prior to any treatment. The 95 to 100 discovery patients were randomly divided into training and test sets at a 7:3 ratio. Whether ophthalmopathy could be predicted prospectively was tested in an independent validation cohort made up of about 20 hyperthyroidism patients plus 17 patients who later progressed to ophthalmopathy. To identify TCR V-J signatures that set the groups apart, the researchers used a discovery cohort of 90 to 100 patients, made up of 40 to 45 with Graves' ophthalmopathy and 57 with stable Graves' hyperthyroidism. Following sampling, methimazole starting at 30 mg daily was given to hyperthyroidism patients, and high-dose intravenous methylprednisolone was given to ophthalmopathy patients. In several Graves' hyperthyroidism patients, the study also compared T-cell repertoires from thyroid tissue with T-cell repertoires from blood. According to the paper, TCR Vbeta CDR3 sequencing was carried out on more than 120 peripheral blood samples, which came from approximately 41 ophthalmopathy, around 75 hyperthyroidism and roughly 17 progressor patients.

From its cysteine to its phenylalanine, the CDR3 spans 12 amino acids. Only CDR3 DNA remains: 36 bases, in frame from the first base. CDR1 is given as SQVTM and CDR2 as ANQGSEA, both from the germline V gene. V ends up 7 bases short and J 2 bases short, with an unmatched junction base count of 5. This clonotype was counted ten times or more. It has no known antigen specificity. There are no base qualities to consult, and no much larger clone falls within one base. Amplification of TCR beta CDR3 regions was carried out from RNA transcripts. The first round of RT-PCR for the TCR CDR3 was performed with the HTBI primer set and the Qiagen OneStep RT-PCR kit. Libraries were constructed in a second round of multiplex PCR, after which size selection and purification were carried out. Paired-end sequencing of the libraries was performed with 100 bp reads on an Illumina HiSeq2000. Per the source publication's procedure: Raw data were processed with SOAPnuke, discarding reads with adapters, uncalled bases, mean Phred below 15, or no exact constant-primer or identifier match. COPE v1.2.5 was used to merge the high-quality paired reads, and each unique nucleotide sequence was defined as a clonotype. MiTCR v1.1 was used to align the clonotypes against IMGT TRBV, TRBD and TRBJ reference segments. The analysis included only V-J combinations with a frequency above 0.0001, which together covered 99% to 99.2% of the repertoires. A TCS score was defined as the ratio between F50 (clonal expansion) and ExV (chaos), using BLOSUM62-based TCRdist between CDR3 peptides within each V-J. Welch's t-statistics and random forest reduced 500 to 550 V-J features to 13, which were used in a naive Bayes classifier (R e1071). TCRdb reanalyzed the raw reads on its own, using fastp at Q25 for trimming and MiXCR for clone calling, and kept in-frame beta chains. CDR3 protein sequences are deduplicated, and each keeps its most common genes and DNA. The authors' filters were not applied to this entry. The sample contains around 300,000 distinct CDR3 sequences, roughly 13% of them found a single time. The ten largest clones capture approximately 35% of the sample.

The paper's findings and limits, for the study overall: No statistical method was used to fix the sample size in advance, and group allocation was not hidden from the investigators. Blood samples also contained most of the expanded thyroid clonotypes (frequency above 0.001), which suggests that blood repertoires may reflect thyroid immune responses. A model built on a 13 V-J signature distinguished ophthalmopathy from stable hyperthyroidism, reaching about 88% sensitivity and about 81% specificity in cross-validation and 80%/75% in testing. In validation, the model predicted progression to ophthalmopathy a median of about 5.9 months before onset, with roughly 70% sensitivity and roughly 79% specificity.

Moderately to severely active disease, a Clinical Activity Score of at least 3, a NOSPECS grade of at least 4, and a duration under 3 months were present in ophthalmopathy patients. Any patient with an uncontrolled infection, another autoimmune disease, pregnancy or lactation was excluded. Diagnoses were based on clinical symptoms, serum thyroxine and TRAb, thyroid ultrasound and orbital computed tomography. PBMCs were isolated from 10 ml of fresh peripheral blood by Ficoll-Paque density gradient centrifugation. Trizol reagent was used to extract total RNA, and RNA quality was then checked on an Agilent 2100 Bioanalyzer.

Rearrangement joined TRBV29-1 to TRBJ2-7; 7 junctional bases match TRBD1. The receptor's source is a woman aged 40 to 49 with Graves' ophthalmopathy. Source material: blood. The base sequence is TGCAGCGCTGGGACAGCGACCTACGAGCAGTACTTC. The resulting protein is CSAGTATYEQYF.